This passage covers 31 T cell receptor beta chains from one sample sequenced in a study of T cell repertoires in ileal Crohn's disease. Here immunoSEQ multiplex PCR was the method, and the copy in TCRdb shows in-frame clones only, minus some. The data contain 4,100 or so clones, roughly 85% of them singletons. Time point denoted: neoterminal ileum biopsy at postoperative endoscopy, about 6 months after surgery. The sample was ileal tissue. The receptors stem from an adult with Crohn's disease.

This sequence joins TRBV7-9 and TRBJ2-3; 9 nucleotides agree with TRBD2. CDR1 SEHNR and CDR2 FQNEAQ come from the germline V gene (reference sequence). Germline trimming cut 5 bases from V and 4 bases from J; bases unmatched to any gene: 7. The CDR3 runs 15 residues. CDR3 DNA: TGTGCCAGCAGCCCCGGCGGGGGGGCGGCAGATACGCAGTATTTT. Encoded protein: CASSPGGGAADTQYF.

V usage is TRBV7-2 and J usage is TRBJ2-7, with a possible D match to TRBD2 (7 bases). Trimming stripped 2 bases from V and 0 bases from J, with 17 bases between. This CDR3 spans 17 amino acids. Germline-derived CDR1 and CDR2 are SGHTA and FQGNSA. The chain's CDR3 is CASSLRGGGGDSYEQYF. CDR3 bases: TGTGCCAGCAGCTTAAGGGGGGGCGGGGGCGACTCCTACGAGCAGTACTTC. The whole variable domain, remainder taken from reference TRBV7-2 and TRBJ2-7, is GAGVSQSPSNKVTEKGKDVELRCDPISGHTALYWYRQSLGQGLEFLIYFQGNSAPDKSGLPSDRFSAERTGGSVSTLTIQRTQQEDSAVYLCASSLRGGGGDSYEQYFGPGTRLTVT.

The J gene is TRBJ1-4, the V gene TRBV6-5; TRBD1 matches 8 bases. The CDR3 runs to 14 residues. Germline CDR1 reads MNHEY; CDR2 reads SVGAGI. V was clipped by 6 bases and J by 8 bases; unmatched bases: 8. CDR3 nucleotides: TGTGCCAGCAGAGACAGGGGAGTAAGAGAAAAACTGTTTTTT. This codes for CASRDRGVREKLFF.

The DNA of the CDR3 is TGTGCCAGCAGAAGTGGGGCCTCTGGAAACACCATATATTTT. Its protein product is CASRSGASGNTIYF. This sequence joins TRBV9 and TRBJ1-3; a possible D gene is TRBD1 (5 bases). Germline loops: CDR1 SGDLS, CDR2 YYNGEE. The CDR3 loop spans 14 amino acids. Trimming stripped 5 bases from V and 0 bases from J, with 9 bases between.

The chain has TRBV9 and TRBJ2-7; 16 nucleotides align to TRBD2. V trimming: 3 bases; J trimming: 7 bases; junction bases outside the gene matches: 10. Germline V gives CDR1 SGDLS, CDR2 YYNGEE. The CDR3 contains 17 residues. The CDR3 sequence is CASSEETGLAGGREQYF. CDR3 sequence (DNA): TGTGCCAGCAGCGAAGAGACGGGACTAGCGGGGGGGAGAGAGCAGTACTTC.

CDR3 sequence: CASSLDGSDTQYF. The CDR3 region has the DNA TGCGCCAGCAGCTTGGACGGGTCAGATACGCAGTATTTT. The chain employs TRBV5-1 and TRBJ2-3; no definite D call. V was clipped by 0 bases and J by 4 bases, with 6 bases between them. The CDR3 has 13 residues. Germline-derived CDR1 and CDR2 are SGHRS and YFSETQ. Drawing the rest from reference TRBV5-1 and TRBJ2-3, the complete variable domain is KAGVTQTPRYLIKTRGQQVTLSCSPISGHRSVSWYQQTPGQGLQFLFEYFSETQRNKGNFPGRFSGRQFSNSRSEMNVSTLELGDSALYLCASSLDGSDTQYFGPGTRLTVL.

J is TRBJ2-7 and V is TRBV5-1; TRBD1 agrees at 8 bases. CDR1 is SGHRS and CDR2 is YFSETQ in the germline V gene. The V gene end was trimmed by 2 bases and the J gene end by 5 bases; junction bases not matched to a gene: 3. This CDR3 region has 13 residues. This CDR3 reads CASSFRTGNEQYF. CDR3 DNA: TGCGCCAGCAGCTTCCGGACAGGGAACGAGCAGTACTTC.

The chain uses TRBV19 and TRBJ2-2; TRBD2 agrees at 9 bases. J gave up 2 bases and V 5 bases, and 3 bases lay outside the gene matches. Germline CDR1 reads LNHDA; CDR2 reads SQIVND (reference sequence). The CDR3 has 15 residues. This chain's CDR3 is CASSQAGGNTGELFF. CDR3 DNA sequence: TGTGCCAGTAGTCAAGCGGGGGGTAACACCGGGGAGCTGTTTTTT. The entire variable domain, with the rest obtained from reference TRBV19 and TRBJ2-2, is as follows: DGGITQSPKYLFRKEGQNVTLSCEQNLNHDAMYWYRQDPGQGLRLIYYSQIVNDFQKGDIAEGYSVSREKKESFPLTVTSAQKNPTAFYLCASSQAGGNTGELFFGEGSRLTVL.

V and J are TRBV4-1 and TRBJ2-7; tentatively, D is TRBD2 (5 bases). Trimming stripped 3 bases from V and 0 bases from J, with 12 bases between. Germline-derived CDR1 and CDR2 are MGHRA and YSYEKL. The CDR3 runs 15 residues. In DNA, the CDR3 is TGCGCCAGCAGCCAGAGGGTGCAGACCTCCTACGAGCAGTACTTC. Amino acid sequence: CASSQRVQTSYEQYF.

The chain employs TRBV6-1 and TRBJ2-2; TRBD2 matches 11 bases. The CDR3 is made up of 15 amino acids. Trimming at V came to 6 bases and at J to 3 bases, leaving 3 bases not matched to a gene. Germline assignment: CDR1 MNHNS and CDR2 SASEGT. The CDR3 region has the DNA TGTGCCAGCAGCGGACTAGCGGGCTACACCGGGGAGCTGTTTTTT. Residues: CASSGLAGYTGELFF.

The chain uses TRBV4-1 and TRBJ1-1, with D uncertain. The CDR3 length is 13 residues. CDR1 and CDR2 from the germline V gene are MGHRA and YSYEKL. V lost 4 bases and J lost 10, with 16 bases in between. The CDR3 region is CASSPQNELGAFF. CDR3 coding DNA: TGCGCCAGCAGCCCGCAAAACGAACTTGGAGCTTTCTTT.

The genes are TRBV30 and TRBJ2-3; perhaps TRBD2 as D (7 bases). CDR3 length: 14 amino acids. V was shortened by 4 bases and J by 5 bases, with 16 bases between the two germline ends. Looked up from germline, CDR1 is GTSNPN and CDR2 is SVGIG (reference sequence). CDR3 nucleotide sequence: TGTGCCTGGACTCACGGGGGGCCCTTAGATACGCAGTATTTT. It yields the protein CAWTHGGPLDTQYF.

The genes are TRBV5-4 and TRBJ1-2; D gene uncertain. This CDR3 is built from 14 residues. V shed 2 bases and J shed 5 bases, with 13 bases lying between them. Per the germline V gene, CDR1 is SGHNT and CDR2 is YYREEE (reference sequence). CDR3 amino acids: CASSLVRLRYGYTF. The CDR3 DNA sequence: TGTGCCAGCAGCTTAGTCAGGTTGAGATATGGCTACACCTTC.

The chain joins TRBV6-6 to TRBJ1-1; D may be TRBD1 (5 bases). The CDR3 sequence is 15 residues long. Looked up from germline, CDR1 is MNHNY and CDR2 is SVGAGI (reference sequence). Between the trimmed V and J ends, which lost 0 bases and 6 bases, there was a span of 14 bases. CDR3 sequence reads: CASSYSAGNEAEAFF. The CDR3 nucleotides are TGTGCCAGCAGTTACTCCGCAGGGAATGAGGCTGAAGCTTTCTTT.

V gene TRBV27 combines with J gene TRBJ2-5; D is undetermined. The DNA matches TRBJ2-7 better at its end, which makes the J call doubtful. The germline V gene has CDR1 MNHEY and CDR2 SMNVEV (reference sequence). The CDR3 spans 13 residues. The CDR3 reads CASSLSMPYEQYF. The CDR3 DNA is TGTGCCAGCAGTTTATCCATGCCCTACGAGCAGTACTTC.

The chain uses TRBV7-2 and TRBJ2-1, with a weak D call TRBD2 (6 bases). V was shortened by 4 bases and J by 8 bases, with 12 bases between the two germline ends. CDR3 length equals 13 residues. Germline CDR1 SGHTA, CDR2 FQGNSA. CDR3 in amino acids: CASSYPWGDEQFF. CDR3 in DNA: TGTGCCAGCAGCTATCCTTGGGGGGATGAGCAGTTCTTC.

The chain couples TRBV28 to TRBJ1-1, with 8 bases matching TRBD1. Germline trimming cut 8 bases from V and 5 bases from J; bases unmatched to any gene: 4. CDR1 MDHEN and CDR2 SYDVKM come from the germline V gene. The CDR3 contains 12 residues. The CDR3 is CASQGARTEAFF. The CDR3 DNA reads TGTGCCAGCCAGGGGGCCAGGACTGAAGCTTTCTTT.

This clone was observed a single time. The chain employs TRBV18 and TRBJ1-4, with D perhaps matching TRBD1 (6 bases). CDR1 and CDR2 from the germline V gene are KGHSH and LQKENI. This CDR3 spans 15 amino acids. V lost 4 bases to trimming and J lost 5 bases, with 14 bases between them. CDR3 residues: CASSLEGGRNEKLFF. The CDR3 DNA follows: TGTGCCAGCTCACTCGAAGGGGGAAGAAATGAAAAACTGTTTTTT.

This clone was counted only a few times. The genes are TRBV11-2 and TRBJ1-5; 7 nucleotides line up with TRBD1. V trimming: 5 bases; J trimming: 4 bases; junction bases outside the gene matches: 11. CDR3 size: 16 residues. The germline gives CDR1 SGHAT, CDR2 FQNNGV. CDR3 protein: CASSRDRAARNQPQHF. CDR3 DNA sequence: TGTGCCAGCAGCCGTGACAGGGCCGCGAGGAATCAGCCCCAGCATTTT.

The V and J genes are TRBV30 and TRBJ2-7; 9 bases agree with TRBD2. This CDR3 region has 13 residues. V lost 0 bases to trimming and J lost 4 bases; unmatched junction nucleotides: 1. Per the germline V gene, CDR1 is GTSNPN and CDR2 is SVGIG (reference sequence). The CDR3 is CAWSVLAGYEQYF. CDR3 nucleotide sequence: TGTGCCTGGAGTGTACTAGCGGGTTACGAGCAGTACTTC.

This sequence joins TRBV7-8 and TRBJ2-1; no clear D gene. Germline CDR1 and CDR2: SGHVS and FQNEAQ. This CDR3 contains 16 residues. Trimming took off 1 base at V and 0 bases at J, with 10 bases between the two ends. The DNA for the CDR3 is TGTGCCAGCAGCTTAGGGGCCACGAGCTCCTACAATGAGCAGTTCTTC. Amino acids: CASSLGATSSYNEQFF.

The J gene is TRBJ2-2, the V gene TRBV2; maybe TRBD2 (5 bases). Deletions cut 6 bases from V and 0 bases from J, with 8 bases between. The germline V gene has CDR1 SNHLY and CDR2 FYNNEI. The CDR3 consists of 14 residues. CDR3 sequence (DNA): TGTGCCAGCAGCCGGGAAGCGAACACCGGGGAGCTGTTTTTT. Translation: CASSREANTGELFF. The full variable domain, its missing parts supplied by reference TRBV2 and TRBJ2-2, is EPEVTQTPSHQVTQMGQEVILRCVPISNHLYFYWYRQILGQKVEFLVSFYNNEISEKSEIFDDQFSVERPDGSNFTLKIRSTKLEDSAMYFCASSREANTGELFFGEGSRLTVL.

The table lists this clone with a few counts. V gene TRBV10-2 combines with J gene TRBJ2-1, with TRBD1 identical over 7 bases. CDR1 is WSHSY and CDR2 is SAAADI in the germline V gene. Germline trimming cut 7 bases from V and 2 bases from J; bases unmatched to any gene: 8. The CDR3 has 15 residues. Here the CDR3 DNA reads TGCGCCAGCACGGACAGGTCGATGCCCTACAATGAGCAGTTCTTC. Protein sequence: CASTDRSMPYNEQFF.

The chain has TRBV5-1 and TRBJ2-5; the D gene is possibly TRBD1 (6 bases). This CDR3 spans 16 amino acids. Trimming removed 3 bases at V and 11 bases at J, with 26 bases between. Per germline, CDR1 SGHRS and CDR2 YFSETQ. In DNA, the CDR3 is TGCGCCAGCAGCTCGTTTAACAGGGAAGTTTTGTCCCAGCAGTACTTC. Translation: CASSSFNREVLSQQYF.

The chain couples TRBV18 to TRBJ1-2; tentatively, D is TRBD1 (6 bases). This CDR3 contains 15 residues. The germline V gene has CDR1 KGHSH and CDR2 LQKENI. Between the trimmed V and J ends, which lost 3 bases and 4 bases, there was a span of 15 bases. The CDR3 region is CASSPEQGEAYGYTF. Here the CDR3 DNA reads TGTGCCAGCTCACCGGAACAGGGTGAAGCCTATGGCTACACCTTC.

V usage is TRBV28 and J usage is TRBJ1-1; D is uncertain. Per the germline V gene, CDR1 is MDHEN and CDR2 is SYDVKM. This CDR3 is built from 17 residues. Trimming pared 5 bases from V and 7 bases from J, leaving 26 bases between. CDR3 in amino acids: CASSKLSPGEEAGEAFF. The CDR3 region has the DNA TGTGCCAGCAGTAAACTTAGCCCCGGGGAAGAAGCGGGTGAAGCTTTCTTT.

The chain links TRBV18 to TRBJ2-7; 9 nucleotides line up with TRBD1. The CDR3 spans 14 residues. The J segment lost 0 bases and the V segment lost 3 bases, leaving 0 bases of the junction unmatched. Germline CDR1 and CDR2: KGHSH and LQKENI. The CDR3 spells CASSPTGGSYEQYF. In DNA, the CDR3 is TGTGCCAGCTCACCGACAGGGGGCTCCTACGAGCAGTACTTC.

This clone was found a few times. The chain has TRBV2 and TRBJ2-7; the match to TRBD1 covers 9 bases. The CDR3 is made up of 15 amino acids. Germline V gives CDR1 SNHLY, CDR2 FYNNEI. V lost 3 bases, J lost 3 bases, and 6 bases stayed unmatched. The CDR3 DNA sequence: TGTGCCAGCAGTGACGGGGACAGGGTCTACTACGAGCAGTACTTC. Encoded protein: CASSDGDRVYYEQYF.

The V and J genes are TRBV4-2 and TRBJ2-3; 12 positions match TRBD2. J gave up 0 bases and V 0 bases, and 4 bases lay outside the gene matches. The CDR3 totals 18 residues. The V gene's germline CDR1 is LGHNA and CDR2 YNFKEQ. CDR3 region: CASSQDGLAGGSTDTQYF. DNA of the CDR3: TGTGCCAGCAGCCAAGATGGTCTAGCGGGGGGGAGCACAGATACGCAGTATTTT.

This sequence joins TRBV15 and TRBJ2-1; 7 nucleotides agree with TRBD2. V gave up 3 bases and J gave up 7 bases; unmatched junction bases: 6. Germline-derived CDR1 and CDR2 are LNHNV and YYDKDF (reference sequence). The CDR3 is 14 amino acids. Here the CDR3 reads CATSRELGGNEQFF. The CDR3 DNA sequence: TGTGCCACCAGCAGGGAATTGGGAGGGAATGAGCAGTTCTTC.

CDR3 in DNA: TGCGCCAGCAGCTTGGCCAAGGGGGCTAGCGCCGGGGAGCTGTTTTTT. Its translation: CASSLAKGASAGELFF. This chain connects TRBV5-1 to TRBJ2-2, with D possibly being TRBD1 (7 bases). V lost 0 bases to trimming and J lost 6 bases, with 15 bases between them. Germline CDR1 is SGHRS and CDR2 is YFSETQ. CDR3 length: 16 amino acids.